The TCR beta chain under discussion was sequenced for a study of graft-versus-host responses after intestinal transplantation. Whole-study context: As for transplant type, recipients had multivisceral, liver-intestinal, or isolated intestinal grafts. Tacrolimus and steroids were given for about 3 years to all recipients after anti-thymocyte globulin induction.

The CDR3 is 15 residues long. Trimming left V 5 bases short and J 0 bases short, with 12 bases between. Germline values: CDR1 MNHNS, CDR2 SASEGT. Here immunoSEQ multiplex PCR was the method, and the copy in TCRdb shows in-frame clones only, minus some. The sample comprises more than 65,000 clones, 84% of which are singletons, and approximately 0.39% rests with the top ten. Worth noting for this clone: Antigen unknown.

Regarding the study as a whole: GvH clones appeared in recipient marrow, some first in ileum or blood. Clonal ratios of graft-versus-host to host-versus-graft in allografts were high for patients exhibiting graft-donor T cell macrochimerism.

The source is a human donor who was the organ donor for an intestinal transplant. Sequenced here: unstimulated CD4+ T cells sorted from spleen or lymph node cells, sampled before transplant. The chain is built from TRBV6-1 and TRBJ2-3, with unresolved D. The CDR3 spells CASSLLGSSTDTQYF. The CDR3 DNA sequence: TGTGCCAGCAGTCTGTTGGGCTCTAGCACAGATACGCAGTATTTT.